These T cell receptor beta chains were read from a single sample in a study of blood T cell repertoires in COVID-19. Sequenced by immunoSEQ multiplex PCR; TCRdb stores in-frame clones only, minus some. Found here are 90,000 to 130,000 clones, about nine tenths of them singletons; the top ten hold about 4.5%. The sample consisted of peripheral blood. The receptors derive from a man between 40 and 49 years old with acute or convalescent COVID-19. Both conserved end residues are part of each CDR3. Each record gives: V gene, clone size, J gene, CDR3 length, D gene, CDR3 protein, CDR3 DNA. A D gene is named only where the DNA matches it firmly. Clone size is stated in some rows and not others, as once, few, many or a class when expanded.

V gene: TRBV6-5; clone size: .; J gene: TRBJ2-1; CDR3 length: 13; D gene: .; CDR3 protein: CASSAGGRHEQFF; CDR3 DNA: TGTGCCAGCAGCGCCGGAGGCCGCCATGAGCAGTTCTTC
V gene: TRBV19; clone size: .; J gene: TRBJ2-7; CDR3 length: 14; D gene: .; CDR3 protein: CASSPTAQGNEQYF; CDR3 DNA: TGTGCCAGTAGTCCCACGGCGCAGGGCAACGAGCAGTACTTC
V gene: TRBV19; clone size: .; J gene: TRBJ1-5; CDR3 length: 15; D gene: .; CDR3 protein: CASSISENSNQPQHF; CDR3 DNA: TGTGCCAGTAGTATTTCAGAAAATAGCAATCAGCCCCAGCATTTT
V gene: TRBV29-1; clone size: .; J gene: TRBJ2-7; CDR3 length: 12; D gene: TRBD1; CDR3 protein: CSVEDRGGEQYF; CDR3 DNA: TGCAGCGTTGAGGACAGGGGGGGTGAGCAGTACTTC
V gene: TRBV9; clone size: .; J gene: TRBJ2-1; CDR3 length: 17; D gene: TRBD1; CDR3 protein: CASSVGGDRGSGYEQFF; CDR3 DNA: TGTGCCAGCAGCGTAGGAGGGGACAGGGGAAGTGGATATGAGCAGTTCTTC
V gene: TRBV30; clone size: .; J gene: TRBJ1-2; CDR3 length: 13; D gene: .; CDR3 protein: CAWRPGGANGYTF; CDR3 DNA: TGTGCCTGGAGGCCTGGGGGGGCGAATGGCTACACCTTC
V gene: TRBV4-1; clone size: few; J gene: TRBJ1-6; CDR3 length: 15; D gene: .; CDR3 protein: CASSQVLVINSPLHF; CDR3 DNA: TGCGCCAGCAGCCAAGTACTTGTGATCAATTCACCCCTCCACTTT
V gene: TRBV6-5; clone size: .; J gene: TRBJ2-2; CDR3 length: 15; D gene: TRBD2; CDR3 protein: CASSNGGWGTGELFF; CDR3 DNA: TGTGCCAGCAGCAACGGGGGGTGGGGCACCGGGGAGCTGTTTTTT
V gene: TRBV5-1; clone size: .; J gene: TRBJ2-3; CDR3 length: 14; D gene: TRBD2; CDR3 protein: CASNLAGVSDTQYF; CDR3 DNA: TGCGCCAGCAATTTAGCGGGAGTGTCAGATACGCAGTATTTT
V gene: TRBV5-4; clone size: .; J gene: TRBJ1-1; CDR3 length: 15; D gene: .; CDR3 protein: CASSLVAGKGTEAFF; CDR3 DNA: TGTGCCAGCAGCTTGGTGGCGGGTAAAGGCACTGAAGCTTTCTTT
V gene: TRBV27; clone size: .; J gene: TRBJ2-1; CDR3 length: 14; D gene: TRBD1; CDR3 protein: CASSTGTGKYEQFF; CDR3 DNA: TGTGCCAGCAGTACCGGGACAGGGAAATATGAGCAGTTCTTC
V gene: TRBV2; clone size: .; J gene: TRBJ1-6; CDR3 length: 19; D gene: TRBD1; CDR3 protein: CASCIRQGARRSYNSPLHF; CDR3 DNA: TGTGCCAGCTGTATCAGACAGGGGGCAAGGAGGTCCTATAATTCACCCCTCCACTTT
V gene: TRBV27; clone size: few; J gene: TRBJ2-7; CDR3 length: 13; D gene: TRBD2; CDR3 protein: CASRLPGGGEQYF; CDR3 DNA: TGTGCCAGCCGCCTCCCCGGGGGGGGCGAGCAGTACTTC
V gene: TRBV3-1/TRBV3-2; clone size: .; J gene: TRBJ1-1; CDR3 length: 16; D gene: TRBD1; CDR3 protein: CASSQPTTGVGTEAFF; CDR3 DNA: TGTGCCAGCAGCCAACCCACGACAGGGGTAGGGACTGAAGCTTTCTTT
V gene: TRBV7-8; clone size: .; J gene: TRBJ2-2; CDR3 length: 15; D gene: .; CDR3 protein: CASRPVASRIGELFF; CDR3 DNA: TGTGCCAGCAGGCCCGTGGCTAGCCGAATCGGGGAGCTGTTTTTT
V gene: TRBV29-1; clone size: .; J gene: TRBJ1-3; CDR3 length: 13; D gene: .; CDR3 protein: CSVSGATGNTIYF; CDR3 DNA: TGCAGCGTCTCAGGGGCGACTGGAAACACCATATATTTT
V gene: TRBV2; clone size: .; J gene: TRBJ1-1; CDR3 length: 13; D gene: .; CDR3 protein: CASSALVNTEAFF; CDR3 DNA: TGTGCCAGCAGCGCGCTAGTGAACACTGAAGCTTTCTTT
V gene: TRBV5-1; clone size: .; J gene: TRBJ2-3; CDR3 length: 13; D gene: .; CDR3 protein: CASSLELTDTQYF; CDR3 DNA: TGCGCCAGCAGCTTGGAACTAACAGATACGCAGTATTTT
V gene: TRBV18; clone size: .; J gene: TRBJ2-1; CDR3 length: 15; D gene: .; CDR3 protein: CASSPRTNLYNEQFF; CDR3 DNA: TGTGCCAGCTCACCCCGCACTAACCTCTACAATGAGCAGTTCTTC
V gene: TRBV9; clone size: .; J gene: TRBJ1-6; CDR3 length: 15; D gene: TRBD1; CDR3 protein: CASSVPRGQNSPLHF; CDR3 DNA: TGTGCCAGCAGCGTACCCAGGGGGCAGAATTCACCCCTCCACTTT
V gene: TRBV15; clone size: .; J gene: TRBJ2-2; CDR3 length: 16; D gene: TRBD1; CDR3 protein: CATSRAGQGGAGELFF; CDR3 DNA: TGTGCCACCAGCAGAGCTGGACAGGGTGGGGCCGGGGAGCTGTTTTTT
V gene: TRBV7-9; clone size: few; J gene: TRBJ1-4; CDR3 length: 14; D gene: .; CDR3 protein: CASSSQDPNEKLFF; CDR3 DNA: TGTGCCAGCAGCTCACAGGACCCAAATGAAAAACTGTTTTTT
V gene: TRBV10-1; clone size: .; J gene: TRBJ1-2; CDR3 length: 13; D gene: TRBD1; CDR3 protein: CASSGDRPYGYTF; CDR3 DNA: TGCGCCAGCAGTGGGGACAGGCCCTATGGCTACACCTTC
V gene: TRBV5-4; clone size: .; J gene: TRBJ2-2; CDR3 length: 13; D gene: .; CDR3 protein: CASSSRDTGELFF; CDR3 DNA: TGTGCCAGCAGCTCCCGGGACACCGGGGAGCTGTTTTTT
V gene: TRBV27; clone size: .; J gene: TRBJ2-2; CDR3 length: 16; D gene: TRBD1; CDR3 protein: CASSLYGTVSTGELFF; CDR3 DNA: TGTGCCAGCAGTTTGTACGGGACAGTAAGCACCGGGGAGCTGTTTTTT
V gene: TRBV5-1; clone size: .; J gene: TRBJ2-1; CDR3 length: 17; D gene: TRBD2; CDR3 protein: CASSHGTSGGSYNEQFF; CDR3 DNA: TGCGCCAGCAGCCATGGGACTAGCGGGGGGTCGTACAATGAGCAGTTCTTC
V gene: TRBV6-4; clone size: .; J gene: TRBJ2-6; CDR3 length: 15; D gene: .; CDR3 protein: CASSDDSSGANVLTF; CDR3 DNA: TGTGCCAGCAGCGATGACTCCTCTGGGGCCAACGTCCTGACTTTC
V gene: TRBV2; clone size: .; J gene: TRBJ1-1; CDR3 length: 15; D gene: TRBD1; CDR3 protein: CASNRDRDMNTEAFF; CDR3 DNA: TGTGCCAGCAACCGGGACAGAGACATGAACACTGAAGCTTTCTTT
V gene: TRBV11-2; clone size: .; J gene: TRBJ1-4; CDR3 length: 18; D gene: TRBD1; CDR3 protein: CASSGQGRDRFANEKLFF; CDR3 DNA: TGTGCCAGCAGCGGACAGGGTCGGGACAGGTTCGCTAATGAAAAACTGTTTTTT
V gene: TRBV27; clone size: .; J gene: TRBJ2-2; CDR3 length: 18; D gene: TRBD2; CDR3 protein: CASSSGGLAAADTGELFF; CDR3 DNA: TGTGCCAGCAGTTCGGGCGGGCTAGCGGCAGCGGACACCGGGGAGCTGTTTTTT
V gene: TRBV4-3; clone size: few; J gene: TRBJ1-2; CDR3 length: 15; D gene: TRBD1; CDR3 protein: CASSQDTRQGTGYTF; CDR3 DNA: TGCGCCAGCAGCCAAGATACGAGACAGGGGACTGGCTACACCTTC
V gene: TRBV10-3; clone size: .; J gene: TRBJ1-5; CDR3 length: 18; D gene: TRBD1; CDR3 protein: CAISESRDREVGNQPQHF; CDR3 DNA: TGTGCCATCAGTGAGTCCCGCGACAGGGAAGTAGGCAATCAGCCCCAGCATTTT
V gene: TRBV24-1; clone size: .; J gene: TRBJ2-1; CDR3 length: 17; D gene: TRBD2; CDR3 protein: CATSDHRSGRIDNEQFF; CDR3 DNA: TGTGCCACCAGTGATCACCGTAGCGGGAGAATCGACAATGAGCAGTTCTTC
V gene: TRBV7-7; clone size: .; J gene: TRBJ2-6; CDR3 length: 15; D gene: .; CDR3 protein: CASSLGGSGANVLTF; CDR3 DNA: TGTGCTAGCAGCTTGGGGGGATCTGGGGCCAACGTCCTGACTTTC
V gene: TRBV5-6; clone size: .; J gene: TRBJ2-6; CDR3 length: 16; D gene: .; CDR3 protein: CASSLVGGSGANVLTF; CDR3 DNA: TGTGCCAGCAGCTTGGTTGGGGGGTCTGGGGCCAACGTCCTGACTTTC